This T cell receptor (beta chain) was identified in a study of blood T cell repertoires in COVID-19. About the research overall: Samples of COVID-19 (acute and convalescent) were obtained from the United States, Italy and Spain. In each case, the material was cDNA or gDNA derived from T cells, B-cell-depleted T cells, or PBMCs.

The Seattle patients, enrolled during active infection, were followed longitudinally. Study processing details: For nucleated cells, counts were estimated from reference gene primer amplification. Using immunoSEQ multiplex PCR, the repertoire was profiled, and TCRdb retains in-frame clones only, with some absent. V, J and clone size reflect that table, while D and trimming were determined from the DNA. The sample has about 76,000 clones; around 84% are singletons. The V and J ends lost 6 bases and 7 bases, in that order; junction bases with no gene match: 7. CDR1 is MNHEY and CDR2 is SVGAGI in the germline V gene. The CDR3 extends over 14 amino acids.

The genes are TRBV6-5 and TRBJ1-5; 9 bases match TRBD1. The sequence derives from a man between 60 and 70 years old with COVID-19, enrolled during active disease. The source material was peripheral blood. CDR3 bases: TGTGCCAGCAGAACGGGACAGGGAAACCAGCCCCAGCATTTT. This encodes CASRTGQGNQPQHF.